The 7 T cell receptor beta chains listed next were all sequenced from one sample in a study of naive and memory T cell subsets. Study-level results: Naive repertoires, especially CD8, held a few larger clonotypes, possibly memory cells re-expressing CD45RA.

An equimolar mix of two oligonucleotides served as the beta constant-region primer for TRBC1 and TRBC2. Ligated cDNA was amplified by four rounds of PCR with nested alpha and beta constant-region primers and SP2. One entry per CDR3 protein results from TCRdb running MiXCR on the UMI-ligation and nested PCR reads. The sample comprises 140,000 to 150,000 distinct CDR3 sequences, roughly 22% of which are singletons, and roughly 0.1% rests with the top ten. Antigen specificity for these receptors is unknown. Sequencing used naive CD4+ T cells from blood. The receptors here all came from a human donor in good health.

This clonotype turned up a few times. The rearrangement uses TRBV20-1 and TRBJ2-3; 8 nucleotides line up with TRBD2. With 2 bases clipped from V and 4 bases from J, the junction kept 5 bases outside the gene matches. Germline values: CDR1 DFQATT, CDR2 SNEGSKA (reference sequence). This CDR3 spans 14 amino acids. CDR3 in amino acids: CSARLVTSADTQYF. DNA of the CDR3: TGCAGTGCTAGATTAGTGACTAGCGCAGATACGCAGTATTTT.

V is TRBV29-1 and J is TRBJ2-1; 13 positions agree with TRBD2. This CDR3 has 14 residues. V was pared by 7 bases and J by 13 bases, with 13 bases of the junction left unmatched. Germline V CDR1 and CDR2: SQVTM, ANQGSEA. The CDR3 nucleotides read TGCAGCGCTGACGGGGGGCGACTAGCGGGAGGACAGTTCTTC. Its translation: CSADGGRLAGGQFF.

A few counts support this clonotype. The V and J genes are TRBV7-2 and TRBJ2-6; 7 bases fit TRBD2. Per the germline V gene, CDR1 is SGHTA and CDR2 is FQGNSA. The CDR3 runs to 18 residues. J was trimmed by 0 bases and V by 5 bases; bases with no gene match: 10. The CDR3 here is CASSAGGGMGSGANVLTF. The CDR3 DNA is TGTGCCAGCAGCGCTGGGGGGGGAATGGGCTCTGGGGCCAACGTCCTGACTTTC.

This chain connects TRBV28 to TRBJ2-7; 9 positions agree with TRBD1. The CDR3 sequence is 15 residues long. With 5 bases clipped from V and 1 base from J, the junction kept 6 bases outside the gene matches. Looked up from germline, CDR1 is MDHEN and CDR2 is SYDVKM. CDR3 in DNA: TGTGCCAGCAGTCAACCGGGACAGGGATCCTACGAGCAGTACTTC. Its translation is CASSQPGQGSYEQYF.

The chain employs TRBV5-1 and TRBJ1-6; D is uncertain. CDR1 and CDR2 (germline): SGHRS, YFSETQ. V lost 0 bases and J 7 bases, leaving 8 bases between the germline ends. CDR3 length: 14 amino acids. This CDR3 is CASSLEPTNSPLHF. DNA of the CDR3: TGCGCCAGCAGCTTGGAGCCCACCAATTCACCCCTCCACTTT. Complete variable domain (other parts from reference TRBV5-1 and TRBJ1-6): KAGVTQTPRYLIKTRGQQVTLSCSPISGHRSVSWYQQTPGQGLQFLFEYFSETQRNKGNFPGRFSGRQFSNSRSEMNVSTLELGDSALYLCASSLEPTNSPLHFGNGTRLTVT.

The chain combines TRBV5-1 with TRBJ2-3; D unresolved. The germline V and J ends were trimmed by 3 bases and 1 base, with 12 bases remaining between them. The CDR3 is made up of 15 amino acids. Germline V gene sequence: CDR1 SGHRS, CDR2 YFSETQ. CDR3: CASSSLVVGTDTQYF. In DNA form, the CDR3 reads TGCGCCAGCAGCTCGTTGGTTGTCGGCACAGATACGCAGTATTTT.

As to this clonotype: The germline gene is not matched at one end of the junction; a read error may be the cause. The rearrangement joins TRBV10-3 to TRBJ2-1, with D tentatively TRBD2 (6 bases). The CDR3 has 15 amino acids. Germline assignment: CDR1 ENHRY and CDR2 SYGVKD. The CDR3 DNA is TGTGCCATCAGCCTAGCGCCCGACTCCTACAATGAGCAGCTCTTC. Translated: CAISLAPDSYNEQLF.